Reported below is one TCR beta chain. Its specificity is unknown. This entry comes from a study of CD8+ T cells in alopecia areata. General study points: Scalp clonality, together with expanded CD8+ clones among the top 100, fell significantly with tofacitinib. Many expanded lesional clones persisted in scalp and blood during tofacitinib treatment. Against the mouse data, patients shared TCRs less clearly, possibly for HLA reasons.

Sequencing used cDNA as its template, made by extracting RNA and reverse transcribing it. TCRdb's copy holds only in-frame clones and misses some; the assay was immunoSEQ multiplex PCR. The data contain 210,000 or so clones, roughly 66% of them singletons. Regarding treatment: oral pan-JAK inhibitor, 5-10 mg twice daily. This CDR3 contains 15 residues. Germline values: CDR1 SQVTM, CDR2 ANQGSEA. Trimming cost V 3 bases and J 5 bases; bases outside gene matches: 11. Sequencing was performed on CD4+ T cells sorted from blood, taken at week 44, from a patient treated with tofacitinib. The source of this sequence is a human donor with alopecia areata. The chain links TRBV29-1 to TRBJ2-7; 9 bases map to TRBD1. CDR3 residues: CSVELPGQGSHEQYF. The CDR3 nucleotides read TGCAGCGTTGAGCTACCGGGACAGGGTTCCCACGAGCAGTACTTC.